This entry lists 26 T cell receptor beta chains sequenced from one sample in a study of control samples from healthy donors and cancer patients. Some clones are missing from TCRdb's copy, which holds only in-frame ones; the method was immunoSEQ multiplex PCR. The table lists 150,000 or so clones, roughly nine tenths of them singletons. Sequenced input: blood. The source is a man in his late teens or twenties in good health.

The chain links TRBV5-1 to TRBJ2-7; D tentatively fits TRBD1 or TRBD2 (5 bases each). Trimming took off 4 bases at V and 2 bases at J, with 25 bases between the two ends. Looked up from germline, CDR1 is SGHRS and CDR2 is YFSETQ. CDR3 length equals 18 residues. The CDR3 DNA sequence: TGCGCCAGCAGCAAAAAGGCCATCCTTCCGCAGGGACCCTACGAGCAGTACTTC. Protein product: CASSKKAILPQGPYEQYF.

The rearrangement links TRBV9 to TRBJ2-1; D may correspond to TRBD1 or TRBD2 (5 bases each). CDR3 length: 14 amino acids. With 0 bases removed from V and 6 bases from J, the gap between germline ends came to 10 bases. Germline CDR1 and CDR2: SGDLS and YYNGEE. The CDR3: CASSVVGDGNEQFF. In nucleotides, the CDR3 is TGTGCCAGCAGCGTAGTCGGGGACGGCAATGAGCAGTTCTTC.

V usage is TRBV18 and J usage is TRBJ1-4; D ambiguous. Germline V lookup: CDR1 KGHSH, CDR2 LQKENI. The CDR3 has 12 residues. The germline V and J ends were trimmed by 6 bases and 5 bases, with 7 bases remaining between them. Here the CDR3 DNA reads TGTGCCAGCTCCGGCTTAAATGAAAAACTGTTTTTT. This translates into CASSGLNEKLFF.

The J gene is TRBJ2-4, the V gene TRBV9; maybe TRBD1 (6 bases). CDR1 is SGDLS, CDR2 YYNGEE, per germline. V lost 3 bases and J 6 bases, leaving 13 bases between the germline ends. The CDR3 consists of 14 residues. CDR3 sequence reads: CASSAGTWRNIQYF. DNA for the CDR3: TGTGCCAGCAGCGCCGGGACATGGAGAAACATTCAGTACTTC.

This sequence joins TRBV30 and TRBJ1-2; possible D gene TRBD1, 6 bases. V was cut by 0 bases and J by 5 bases, with 19 bases left in between. The CDR3 contains 16 residues. CDR1 and CDR2 from the germline V gene are GTSNPN and SVGIG (reference sequence). In DNA, the CDR3 is TGTGCCTGGAGTGTAGGGGGTCAGGGCCCTTTATATGGCTACACCTTC. This codes for CAWSVGGQGPLYGYTF.

This clone was observed once. This sequence joins TRBV19 and TRBJ2-2, with 12 bases fitting TRBD2. The CDR3 has 18 residues. CDR1 and CDR2 (germline): LNHDA, SQIVND (reference sequence). V lost 6 bases to trimming and J lost 0 bases; unmatched junction nucleotides: 8. The CDR3 coding sequence is TGTGCCAGTAGCCTCAGACTAGCGGGGGACTCGAACACCGGGGAGCTGTTTTTT. This codes for CASSLRLAGDSNTGELFF.

The chain carries TRBV20-1 and TRBJ1-1; no reliable D call. Germline CDR1 DFQATT, CDR2 SNEGSKA (reference sequence). CDR3 length: 11 amino acids. The V end lost 3 bases, the J end lost 1 base, and 3 bases lay between the germline ends. CDR3 sequence (DNA): TGCAGTGCTAGGAAGAACACTGAAGCTTTCTTT. This translates into CSARKNTEAFF.

The chain recombines TRBV28 with TRBJ1-5; 7 nucleotides line up with TRBD1. V lost 4 bases to trimming and J lost 6 bases; unmatched junction nucleotides: 9. This CDR3 spans 15 amino acids. Germline-derived CDR1 and CDR2 are MDHEN and SYDVKM. This chain's CDR3 is CASSSTGARGQPQHF. The CDR3 DNA is TGTGCCAGCAGTTCCACAGGGGCGAGGGGTCAGCCCCAGCATTTT.

The chain combines TRBV7-2 with TRBJ1-6; D may be TRBD1 (5 bases). Germline CDR1 SGHTA, CDR2 FQGNSA. This CDR3 comprises 16 residues. V was clipped by 0 bases and J by 7 bases, with 13 bases between them. CDR3 sequence reads: CASSLAGEAGNSPLHF. CDR3 bases: TGTGCCAGCAGCTTAGCAGGGGAGGCGGGCAATTCACCCCTCCACTTT.

The J gene is TRBJ1-4, the V gene TRBV21-1; no DNA check was done on the table's D call, TRBD1. TRBV21-1 is tagged as a pseudogene. The CDR3 length is 15 residues. In DNA, the CDR3 is TGTGCCAGCAGCAAATCGCCAGGGAATCATGAAAAACTGTTTTTT. Protein: CASSKSPGNHEKLFF.

The genes are TRBV2 and TRBJ1-2; no reliable D call. CDR1 SNHLY and CDR2 FYNNEI come from the germline V gene. Trimming stripped 8 bases from V and 2 bases from J, with 12 bases between. The CDR3 totals 13 residues. CDR3 DNA sequence: TGTGCCAGCCGGACGGGCAGCAACTATGGCTACACCTTC. Its protein product is CASRTGSNYGYTF. Full variable domain (outside the CDR3, taken from reference TRBV2 and TRBJ1-2): EPEVTQTPSHQVTQMGQEVILRCVPISNHLYFYWYRQILGQKVEFLVSFYNNEISEKSEIFDDQFSVERPDGSNFTLKIRSTKLEDSAMYFCASRTGSNYGYTFGSGTRLTVV.

A few counts support this clone. In DNA, the CDR3 is TGCGCCAGCACCATGACAGGGCTGAACACTGAAGCTTTCTTT. Translation: CASTMTGLNTEAFF. V usage is TRBV5-1 and J usage is TRBJ1-1, with 7 bases fitting TRBD1. V gave up 6 bases and J gave up 0 bases; unmatched junction bases: 5. Looked up from germline, CDR1 is SGHRS and CDR2 is YFSETQ. The CDR3 is 14 amino acids. Using reference TRBV5-1 and TRBJ1-1 for the parts outside the CDR3, the full variable domain is KAGVTQTPRYLIKTRGQQVTLSCSPISGHRSVSWYQQTPGQGLQFLFEYFSETQRNKGNFPGRFSGRQFSNSRSEMNVSTLELGDSALYLCASTMTGLNTEAFFGQGTRLTVV.

This clone was recorded many times. The chain joins TRBV5-6 to TRBJ1-3; no clear D gene. Per the germline V gene, CDR1 is SGHDT and CDR2 is YYEEEE. This CDR3 comprises 13 residues. V lost 2 bases and J lost 0, with 3 bases in between. The CDR3 loop is CASSFFSGNTIYF. The CDR3 region has the DNA TGTGCCAGCAGCTTCTTCTCTGGAAACACCATATATTTT.

The chain carries TRBV11-2 and TRBJ1-4; 7 nucleotides align to TRBD1. Trimming took 2 bases from V and 5 from J; bases not matched to a gene: 5. This CDR3 contains 15 residues. Germline CDR1 is SGHAT and CDR2 is FQNNGV. CDR3 nucleotides: TGTGCCAGCAGCTTACTACCAGGGGGGAATGAAAAACTGTTTTTT. It specifies CASSLLPGGNEKLFF.

The rearrangement links TRBV5-6 to TRBJ2-5, with D hard to call. There are 13 residues in the CDR3. Germline lookup yields CDR1 SGHDT and CDR2 YYEEEE. Deletions cut 4 bases from V and 0 bases from J, with 7 bases between. The DNA for the CDR3 is TGTGCCAGCAGCCACGGCCACCAAGAGACCCAGTACTTC. Translation: CASSHGHQETQYF. Complete variable domain (other parts from reference TRBV5-6 and TRBJ2-5): DAGVTQSPTHLIKTRGQQVTLRCSPKSGHDTVSWYQQALGQGPQFIFQYYEEEERQRGNFPDRFSGHQFPNYSSELNVNALLLGDSALYLCASSHGHQETQYFGPGTRLLVL.

This clone was seen just once. V is TRBV19 and J is TRBJ1-5, with D possibly TRBD1 on 6 matching bases. Trimming pared 3 bases from V and 6 bases from J, leaving 15 bases between. CDR3 length: 15 amino acids. The V gene's germline CDR1 is LNHDA and CDR2 SQIVND (reference sequence). CDR3 sequence reads: CASSIGGLSSQPQHF. In nucleotides, the CDR3 is TGTGCCAGTAGTATCGGGGGGCTAAGCTCTCAGCCCCAGCATTTT. Drawing the rest from reference TRBV19 and TRBJ1-5, the complete variable domain is DGGITQSPKYLFRKEGQNVTLSCEQNLNHDAMYWYRQDPGQGLRLIYYSQIVNDFQKGDIAEGYSVSREKKESFPLTVTSAQKNPTAFYLCASSIGGLSSQPQHFGDGTRLSIL.

This chain uses TRBV4-2 with TRBJ1-1; the match to TRBD1 covers 8 bases. Per the germline V gene, CDR1 is LGHNA and CDR2 is YNFKEQ. The V gene end was trimmed by 4 bases and the J gene end by 0 bases; junction bases not matched to a gene: 7. The CDR3 extends over 16 amino acids. CDR3 residues: CASSLWRDRLNTEAFF. DNA for the CDR3: TGTGCCAGCAGCCTCTGGCGGGACAGGCTGAACACTGAAGCTTTCTTT.

The chain carries TRBV3-1 (or the pseudogene TRBV3-2) and TRBJ2-1; D uncertain. The CDR3 sequence is 13 residues long. V shed 3 bases and J shed 0 bases, with 3 bases lying between them. The germline V gene has CDR1 LGHDT and CDR2 YNNKEL (reference sequence). The CDR3 DNA is TGTGCCAGCAGCCACGGCTCCTACAATGAGCAGTTCTTC. Translating it yields CASSHGSYNEQFF.

In its sample, this clone was seen a few times. This chain joins TRBV6-5 and TRBJ1-1; D is undetermined. CDR1 and CDR2 from the germline V gene are MNHEY and SVGAGI. V dropped 2 bases and J dropped 1 base, with 5 bases sitting between them. This CDR3 spans 13 amino acids. In DNA, the CDR3 is TGTGCCAGCAGTTACGAACCGAACACTGAAGCTTTCTTT. Protein product: CASSYEPNTEAFF.

The chain combines TRBV28 with TRBJ1-4; D possibly corresponds to TRBD1 (5 bases). Germline CDR1 is MDHEN and CDR2 is SYDVKM. Between the trimmed V and J ends, which lost 6 bases and 5 bases, there was a span of 10 bases. CDR3 length: 13 residues. CDR3 region: CASRRDPNEKLFF. The DNA of the CDR3 is TGTGCCAGCAGAAGGGACCCGAATGAAAAACTGTTTTTT.

This clone is a singleton in its sample. The V gene is TRBV6-5, the J gene TRBJ1-6; TRBD1 matches at 8 bases. Trimming removed 8 bases from V and 8 bases from J; junction bases left unmatched: 5. There are 13 residues in the CDR3. The germline V gene encodes CDR1 MNHEY and CDR2 SVGAGI. The CDR3 spells CASGQGAHSPLHF. CDR3 coding DNA: TGTGCCAGCGGACAGGGAGCCCATTCACCCCTCCACTTT.

The J gene is TRBJ2-5, the V gene TRBV19, with D uncertain. The CDR3 has 14 residues. V lost 4 bases and J lost 4, with 13 bases in between. Germline V gene sequence: CDR1 LNHDA, CDR2 SQIVND (reference sequence). Written as DNA, the CDR3 is TGTGCCAGTAGTAATCAGGTGGGGTCAGAGACCCAGTACTTC. Translated, it gives CASSNQVGSETQYF.

This clone was counted a single time. The genes are TRBV6-2 or TRBV6-3 and TRBJ1-6; D unclear. The CDR3 runs 15 residues. Trimming removed 6 bases at V and 7 bases at J, with 16 bases between. From germline, CDR1 is MNHEY and CDR2 SVGEGT. This CDR3 is CASRYDPALNSPLHF. The CDR3 DNA is TGTGCCAGCAGATACGACCCGGCCCTAAATTCACCCCTCCACTTT.

This sequence joins TRBV3-1 (or the pseudogene TRBV3-2) and TRBJ2-1; perhaps D is TRBD1 or TRBD2 (6 bases each). With 0 bases removed from V and 0 bases from J, the gap between germline ends came to 9 bases. The CDR3 spans 16 residues. Germline CDR1 is LGHDT and CDR2 is YNNKEL (reference sequence). The CDR3 loop reads CASSQDGGLSYNEQFF. CDR3 nucleotides: TGTGCCAGCAGCCAAGATGGGGGGCTCTCCTACAATGAGCAGTTCTTC.

V is TRBV4-1 and J is TRBJ2-7; 8 nucleotides align to TRBD1. This CDR3 has 14 residues. The germline gives CDR1 MGHRA, CDR2 YSYEKL. The J segment lost 5 bases and the V segment lost 1 base, leaving 4 bases of the junction unmatched. The CDR3 bases are TGCGCCAGCAGCCAAGTACCAGGGGGCAACGAGCAGTACTTC. Translating gives CASSQVPGGNEQYF.

V usage is TRBV7-3 and J usage is TRBJ2-5; D gene ambiguous. CDR3 size: 13 residues. The V end lost 4 bases, the J end lost 1 base, and 7 bases lay between the germline ends. Looked up from germline, CDR1 is SGHTA and CDR2 is FQGTGA. CDR3 sequence: CASSSLLQETQYF. The CDR3 coding sequence is TGTGCCAGCAGCTCGTTGCTCCAAGAGACCCAGTACTTC.